This T cell receptor beta chain is drawn from a study of T cells in Graves' hyperthyroidism and ophthalmopathy. This clonotype showed up just a few times. Its specificity is unknown. Authors of the study amplified TCR beta CDR3 regions from RNA transcripts. The HTBI set primed first-round TCR CDR3 RT-PCR. Each CDR3 protein gets one entry after TCRdb re-called the multiplex PCR reads with MiXCR. The sample has about 660,000 distinct CDR3 sequences; just under 45% are singletons. Broader study findings: Among thyroid clonotypes expanded above 0.001, most also appeared in blood.

Investigators excluded patients with uncontrolled infection, other autoimmune disease, pregnancy or lactation. The diagnoses drew upon clinical symptoms, serum thyroxine and TRAb, thyroid ultrasound and orbital computed tomography. Sample: peripheral blood or thyroid tissue (not recorded which). This clonotype was obtained from an adult man with Graves' disease, either hyperthyroidism or ophthalmopathy (not recorded which).

CDR3 sequence: CSASGWEGQETQYF. The CDR3 region has the DNA TGCAGTGCTAGCGGGTGGGAGGGCCAAGAGACCCAGTACTTC. The chain joins TRBV20-1 to TRBJ2-5, with TRBD2 matching over 7 bases. Germline lookup yields CDR1 DFQATT and CDR2 SNEGSKA (reference sequence). The V segment lost 3 bases and the J segment 1 base; nucleotides outside the gene matches: 5. The CDR3 is 14 residues long.